This paragraph covers one TCR beta chain sequence. This clonotype was observed at least ten times. Its binding antigen is unknown. No much larger clone is present one base from it, and per-base qualities are unavailable. The sample is drawn from a study of early T cells in non-severe SARS-CoV-2 infection (dated by TCRdb to the early 2020s). In terms of the full investigation: Because TCR sequencing was done on bulk RNA from unsorted whole blood, the alpha and beta chains could not be paired.

Unmatched junction bases come to 0, with V trimmed by 4 bases and J by 3 bases. According to the germline V gene, CDR1 reads SQVTM and CDR2 reads ANQGSEA. From cysteine to phenylalanine, the CDR3 is 13 amino acids long. Only the CDR3 part of the read is kept: 39 bases, read in frame from the first base. The library was prepared using 5' RACE. Instrument on record: NextSeq 500. To correct for sequencing error and PCR bias, the TCR library protocol tagged individual cDNA molecules with unique molecular identifiers. Both TCR alpha and beta chains were sequenced, and tight co-correlation was observed between alpha and beta sequence abundances in each sample. The original pipeline was this. Decombinator V4 was used to perform V gene, J gene and CDR3 annotation of TCR sequences. TCRs were defined as expanded if a significant change between any two time points was detected under a Poisson model with p below 0.0001. Abundances of TCRs were expressed as counts per million after normalisation to the total number of TCRs sequenced in each sample. TRAV1-2 paired with TRAJ12, TRAJ20 or TRAJ33 defined MAIT TCRs, while TRAV10 paired with TRAJ18 defined iNKT TCRs. VDJdb, accessed 1 November 2021, was searched for CMV, EBV and SARS-CoV-2 annotated TCRs, with TCRs annotated for multiple antigens excluded. TCRdb reanalyzed the raw reads on its own, using fastp at Q25 for trimming and MiXCR for clone calling, and kept in-frame beta chains. Every CDR3 protein is listed once, alongside the most common genes and DNA of its rows. TCRdb's processing, not the authors' own work, is the source of the V and J calls. Counted in this sample were about 83,000 distinct CDR3 sequences; approximately 14% of them appeared once. Around 1.5% of the sample is taken by the ten largest.

This was a case-control study nested in a cohort of healthcare workers in London, UK, who had nasopharyngeal swab PCR tests and blood samples taken every week. Healthcare workers were recruited between 23 and 31 March 2020, during the week of the UK lockdown, and were followed weekly for up to roughly 16 weeks. Overall study results and their limits: VDJdb matching was skewed toward anti-spike CD8 responses and likely underestimated virus-specific expansions, missing private and CD4 specificities.

This TCR was recovered from an adult who was a healthcare worker with PCR-confirmed SARS-CoV-2 infection or an uninfected control (not recorded which). The chain is assembled from TRBV29-1 and TRBJ2-3, and 11 bases in between align with TRBD2. Sample: whole blood. The CDR3 amino acid sequence is: CSVGTSGTDTQYF. The nucleotides are TGCAGCGTTGGGACTAGCGGGACAGATACGCAGTATTTT.